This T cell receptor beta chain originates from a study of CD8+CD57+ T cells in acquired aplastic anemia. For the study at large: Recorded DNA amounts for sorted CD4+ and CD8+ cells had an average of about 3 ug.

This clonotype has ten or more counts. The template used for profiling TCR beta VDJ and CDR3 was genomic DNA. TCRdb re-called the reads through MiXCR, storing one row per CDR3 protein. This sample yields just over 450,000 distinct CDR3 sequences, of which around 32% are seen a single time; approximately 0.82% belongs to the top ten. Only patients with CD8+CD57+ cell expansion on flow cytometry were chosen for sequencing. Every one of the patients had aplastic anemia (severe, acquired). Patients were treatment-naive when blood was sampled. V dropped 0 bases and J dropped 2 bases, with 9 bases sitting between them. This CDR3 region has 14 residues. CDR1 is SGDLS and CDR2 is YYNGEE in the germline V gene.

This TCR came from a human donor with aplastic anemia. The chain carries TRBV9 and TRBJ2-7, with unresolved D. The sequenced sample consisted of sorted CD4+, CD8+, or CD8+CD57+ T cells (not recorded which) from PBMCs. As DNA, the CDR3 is TGTGCCAGCAGCGTAGGTTCCTCGACCTACGAGCAGTACTTC. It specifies CASSVGSSTYEQYF.